These T cell receptor beta chains were read from a single sample in a study of cytomegalovirus exposure and HLA in healthy donors. Clones were read by immunoSEQ multiplex PCR, and TCRdb kept only the in-frame ones, dropping some. The sample lists under 130,000 clones, 66% occurring once. The sequencing input was PBMCs. The receptors derive from a woman aged 45-59 years in good health and CMV-seronegative. CDR3s include the opening cysteine and the closing phenylalanine or tryptophan. A D gene is named only where the DNA matches it firmly. For some rows the clone size is stated as once, few or many, or as a class when expanded; others skip it.

J,V,D,length,size,CDR3,DNA
TRBJ1-5,TRBV15,TRBD1,19,-,CATSRGPGQGGQGNQPQHF,TGTGCCACCAGCAGAGGACCGGGACAGGGAGGTCAAGGCAATCAGCCCCAGCATTTT
TRBJ2-5,TRBV5-1,TRBD1,14,-,CASSATGGEETQYF,TGCGCCAGCAGTGCAACAGGGGGCGAAGAGACCCAGTACTTC
TRBJ2-1,TRBV29-1,TRBD2,15,-,CSVERGSRSYNEQFF,TGCAGCGTTGAACGCGGGAGCCGCTCCTACAATGAGCAGTTCTTC
TRBJ2-7,TRBV11-2,TRBD1,14,-,CASSHGQGAYEQYF,TGTGCCAGCAGCCACGGACAGGGCGCTTACGAGCAGTACTTC
TRBJ2-1,TRBV11-3,-,12,few,CASSPRVGEQFF,TGTGCCAGCAGCCCCCGTGTCGGGGAGCAGTTCTTC
TRBJ2-5,TRBV18,-,14,few,CASSPKAPGETQYF,TGTGCCAGCTCACCGAAAGCCCCAGGGGAGACCCAGTACTTC
TRBJ2-5,TRBV14,-,15,-,CASSQVYGARETQYF,TGTGCCAGCAGCCAAGTGTATGGGGCCCGGGAGACCCAGTACTTC
TRBJ1-2,TRBV7-9,-,14,-,CASSSWTDYYGYTF,TGTGCCAGCAGCTCCTGGACAGACTACTATGGCTACACCTTC
TRBJ2-6,TRBV25-1,-,15,few,CASRNSGAGANVLTF,TGTGCCAGCAGGAACTCCGGGGCTGGGGCCAACGTCCTGACTTTC
TRBJ2-3,TRBV5-1,TRBD2,15,few,CASSLTSGFTDTQYF,TGCGCCAGCAGCCTGACTAGCGGTTTCACAGATACGCAGTATTTT
TRBJ2-5,TRBV9,-,16,-,CASSAGISGNGETQYF,TGTGCCAGCAGCGCCGGGATTTCGGGGAACGGAGAGACCCAGTACTTC
TRBJ2-7,TRBV19,-,13,few,CASSTGVPHEQYF,TGTGCCAGTAGTACAGGGGTTCCCCACGAGCAGTACTTC
TRBJ2-5,TRBV10-3,TRBD1,15,-,CAISERQGDQETQYF,TGTGCCATCAGTGAGAGACAGGGGGACCAAGAGACCCAGTACTTC
TRBJ2-7,TRBV11-2,TRBD1,15,-,CASRPPPGQGVEQYF,TGTGCCAGCAGACCCCCCCCGGGACAGGGGGTCGAGCAGTACTTC
TRBJ2-7,TRBV7-8,-,15,-,CASSLERGGSYEQYF,TGTGCCAGCAGCTTGGAAAGGGGGGGCTCCTACGAGCAGTACTTC
TRBJ1-1,TRBV7-9,-,13,-,CASSIPSGAEAFF,TGTGCCAGCAGCATACCCTCGGGGGCTGAAGCTTTCTTT
TRBJ1-4,TRBV5-1,TRBD1,15,-,CASSSTGTGGEKLFF,TGCGCCAGCAGCTCCACCGGGACAGGGGGGGAAAAACTGTTTTTT
TRBJ2-4,TRBV4-2,-,16,-,CASSQGGTLAKNIQYF,TGTGCCAGCAGCCAAGGAGGAACCCTAGCCAAAAACATTCAGTACTTC
TRBJ2-7,TRBV7-2,TRBD2,17,-,CASSSNPSGGPTYEQYF,TGTGCCAGCAGTTCTAATCCGAGCGGGGGGCCGACCTACGAGCAGTACTTC
TRBJ2-7,TRBV15,-,13,-,CATSWDTPYEQYF,TGTGCCACCAGCTGGGACACCCCCTACGAGCAGTACTTC
TRBJ2-3,TRBV7-2,-,16,-,CASSLKRGLITDTQYF,TGTGCCAGCAGCTTAAAACGTGGACTGATCACAGATACGCAGTATTTT